This TCR beta chain was profiled in a study of robustness of blood B and T cell sequencing (dated by TCRdb to the late 2010s). Looking at the study overall: The goal of the study was to figure out the amount of peripheral blood required to reliably characterize the TCRbeta and IgG repertoires of an individual. In each of the ten independently drawn blood samples, both the TCRbeta and the IgG repertoires were quantified. Two replicate TCRbeta cDNA libraries were prepared from one shared RNA pool from a single 10 ml draw, serving as technical replicates. The full study reports these points: The TCRbeta rarefaction curves did not fully level off, which suggests either under-sequencing or many low-abundance clonotypes. No improvement in the overlap of rare TCRbeta clonotypes was observed when tubes were pooled, implying that much larger blood volumes would be needed for rare TCRbeta clonotypes to be captured. Of the top 10,000 TCRbeta clonotypes in one technical replicate library, 90% to 95% were also found in the other technical replicate library. EDTA tubes required immediate fractionation, limiting use in multi-site collections. Combining 3 or 4 tubes (roughly 29-45 ml blood) brought coverage of the top 10,000 TCRbeta clonotypes close to saturation. Every single 10 ml sample contained the 1,000 most abundant TCRbeta clonotypes from the pooled draws. One pair of TCRbeta libraries showed evidence of cross-contamination, likely from batch processing; the shared UMI-sequence pairs were removed.

Library preparation used PCR. For sequencing, an Illumina MiSeq was employed. SMARTScribe reverse transcriptase and a 5' template-switch oligo, by which a universal priming site was added, were used for cDNA synthesis. A 12-nucleotide random unique molecular identifier (UMI) was carried by the template-switch oligo, and each cDNA molecule was tagged with this UMI. During reverse transcription, TCRbeta transcripts were targeted using chain-specific reverse primers. Residual template-switch adapters were removed by uracil DNA glycosylase treatment, and cDNA was purified using a Qiagen MinElute kit. For the first PCR, KAPA HiFi HotStart ReadyMix was used for 20 to 25 cycles, with amplification split across four 50 ul reactions containing step-out primers. Before further amplification, first-round PCR products were gel-purified. Illumina Nextera adapters were added in a second 8-cycle PCR, after which libraries were purified and pooled. A 50-nucleotide 5' read captured the UMI barcode for each TCRbeta molecule. In the authors' own workflow: The MIGEC toolkit was used to group reads by UMI into consensus reads. PEAR was used to merge forward and reverse consensus reads into final reads. Identical UMI-sequence pairs shared across libraries were treated as cross-sample contamination and removed by a custom decontamination script. MIGMAP, a wrapper around IgBLAST, was used to carry out V(D)J assignment and CDR3 extraction. A TCR clonotype was defined as sharing the same V gene, J gene and CDR3 amino acid sequence, and CDR1 and CDR2 were not sequenced. Using fastp trimming at Q25 and MiXCR clonotype assembly, TCRdb reanalyzed the public sequencing data and kept in-frame beta chains. Here each entry gathers all rows of one CDR3 protein and keeps the most common genes and DNA. These V and J calls rely on TCRdb rather than the paper's analysis. The sample table holds fewer than 1,900 distinct CDR3 sequences, of which over 55% were seen once. The top ten clones comprise less than 40% of the sample.

TCRbeta repertoires were measured from mRNA instead of genomic DNA, an approach that captures expressed receptors. Without cell sorting, buffy coat leukocytes were collected into Trizol, and RNA was extracted using the Direct-zol RNA MiniPrep Plus kit. To separate plasma, buffy coat and red blood cells, EDTA blood tubes were immediately centrifuged at 4 degrees C. Comments on this clonotype: Its antigen is currently not known. No much larger clonotype is one base removed from it; base qualities were not supplied.

Taken from cysteine to phenylalanine, the CDR3 has 16 residues. The retained sequence is limited to the CDR3, 48 bases, with the frame set at the first base. CDR1 and CDR2 are read off the germline V gene as SGHNT and YENEEA. Relative to germline, V is 4 bases shorter and J is 0 bases shorter, with 14 bases between their ends. The V and J segments used are TRBV11-3 and TRBJ2-3, with TRBD1 as a weak D call on 6 bases. Sequenced: peripheral blood. This clonotype was sampled from a human donor in good health. This receptor carries the CDR3 CASSWGQSLSTDTQYF. The DNA reads as follows: TGTGCCAGCAGCTGGGGACAAAGCCTTAGCACAGATACGCAGTATTTT. This CDR3, with the reference TRBV11-3 and TRBJ2-3 proteins standing in past its ends, gives the full variable domain EAGVVQSPRYKIIEKKQPVAFWCNPISGHNTLYWYLQNLGQGPELLIRYENEEAVDDSQLPKDRFSAERLKGVDSTLKIQPAELGDSAVYLCASSWGQSLSTDTQYFGPGTRLTVL.